This TCR beta chain was documented in a study of shared clonotypes between healthy human individuals. The study's findings and limits: Memory subsets generally showed lower estimated richness than naive subsets.

The protocol was immunoSEQ multiplex PCR, while the TCRdb copy is restricted to in-frame clones and leaves out a portion. Of some 2.3 million clones detected, over 90% appear once; the ten largest clones hold 0.39%. In regard to this clone: The antigen remains unidentified.

The germline V and J ends were trimmed by 3 bases and 4 bases, with 12 bases remaining between them. Germline V lookup: CDR1 MNHEY, CDR2 SVGAGI. The CDR3 length is 14 residues. The clonotype was recovered from a man between 18 and 29 years old in good health. Some clones in this sample may be carry-over from other donors' samples. Source material: naive CD4+ T cells from PBMCs. Subset indicated: CD45RA+ positively selected. The chain is built from TRBV6-5 and TRBJ1-2; no clear D. The CDR3 nucleotides read TGTGCCAGCAGTTATTCGGACCTGGGCTATGGCTACACCTTC. It translates to CASSYSDLGYGYTF.